This TCR beta chain was sequenced in a study of shared clonotypes between healthy human individuals. Study-wide findings and caveats: Researchers found naive subsets generally carried larger estimated richness than memory subsets. Generation probabilities of non-shared clonotypes were lower (relative to those shared by all four donors).

The CDR3 totals 13 residues. Germline V lookup: CDR1 SNHLY, CDR2 FYNNEI. V was pared by 4 bases and J by 4 bases, with 8 bases between. Execution of the assay was at deep level. Method: immunoSEQ multiplex PCR; TCRdb's copy keeps in-frame clones and lacks some. The sample consists of about 990,000 clones, about four fifths of them appearing once. On this clone: The antigen is undetermined.

This sequence originates from a man aged 18 to 30 in good health. Some clones in this sample may be carry-over from other donors' samples. The gene calls are TRBV2 and TRBJ2-1; no reliable D call. Sequencing used memory CD4+ T cells from PBMCs. As to subset: CD45RA-negative fraction. CDR3 sequence: CASSAASYNEQFF. For the CDR3, the DNA is TGTGCCAGCAGTGCCGCATCGTACAATGAGCAGTTCTTC. The full variable domain, with the rest looked up from reference TRBV2 and TRBJ2-1, is EPEVTQTPSHQVTQMGQEVILRCVPISNHLYFYWYRQILGQKVEFLVSFYNNEISEKSEIFDDQFSVERPDGSNFTLKIRSTKLEDSAMYFCASSAASYNEQFFGPGTRLTVL.